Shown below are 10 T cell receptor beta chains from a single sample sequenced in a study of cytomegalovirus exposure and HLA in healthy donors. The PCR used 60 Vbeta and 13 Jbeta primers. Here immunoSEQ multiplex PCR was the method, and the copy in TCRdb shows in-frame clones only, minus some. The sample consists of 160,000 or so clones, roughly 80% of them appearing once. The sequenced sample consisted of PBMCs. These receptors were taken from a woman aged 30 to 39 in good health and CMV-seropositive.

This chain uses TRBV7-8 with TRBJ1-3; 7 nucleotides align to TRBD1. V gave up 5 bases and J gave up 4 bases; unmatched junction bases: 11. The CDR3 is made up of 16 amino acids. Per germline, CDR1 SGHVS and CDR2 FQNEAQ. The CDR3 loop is CASSPRDSVGGNTIYF. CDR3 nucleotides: TGTGCCAGCAGCCCTCGGGACAGTGTGGGAGGAAACACCATATATTTT.

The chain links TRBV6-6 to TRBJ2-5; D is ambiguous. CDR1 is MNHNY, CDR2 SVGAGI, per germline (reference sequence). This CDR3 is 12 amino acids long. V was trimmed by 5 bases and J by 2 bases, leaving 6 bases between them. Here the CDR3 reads CASSGRQETQYF. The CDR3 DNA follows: TGTGCCAGCAGTGGCCGTCAAGAGACCCAGTACTTC.

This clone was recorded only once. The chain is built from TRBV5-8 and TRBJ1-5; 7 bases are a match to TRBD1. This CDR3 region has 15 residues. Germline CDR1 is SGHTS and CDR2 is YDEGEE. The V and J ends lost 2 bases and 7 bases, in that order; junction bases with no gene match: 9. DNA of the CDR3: TGTGCCAGCAGCTTCCGGCAGGGGGGAGGACAGCCCCAGCATTTT. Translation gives CASSFRQGGGQPQHF.

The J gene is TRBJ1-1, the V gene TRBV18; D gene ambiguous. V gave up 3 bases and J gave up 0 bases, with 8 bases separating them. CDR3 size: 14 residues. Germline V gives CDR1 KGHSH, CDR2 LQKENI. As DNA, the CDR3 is TGTGCCAGCTCACCTAGCCAGTTGAACACTGAAGCTTTCTTT. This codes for CASSPSQLNTEAFF.

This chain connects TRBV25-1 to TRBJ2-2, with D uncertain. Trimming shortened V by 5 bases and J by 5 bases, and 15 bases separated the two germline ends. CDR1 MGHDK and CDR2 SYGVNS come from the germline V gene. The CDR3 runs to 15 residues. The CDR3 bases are TGTGCCAGCAGTTTGGTGGCAGGCCTAACCGGGGAGCTGTTTTTT. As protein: CASSLVAGLTGELFF.

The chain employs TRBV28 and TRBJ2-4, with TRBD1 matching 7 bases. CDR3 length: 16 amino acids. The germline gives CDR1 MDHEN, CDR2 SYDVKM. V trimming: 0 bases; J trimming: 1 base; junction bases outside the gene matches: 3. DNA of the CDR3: TGTGCCAGCAGTTTATGGCCCAGGGGGGCCAAAAACATTCAGTACTTC. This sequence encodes CASSLWPRGAKNIQYF.

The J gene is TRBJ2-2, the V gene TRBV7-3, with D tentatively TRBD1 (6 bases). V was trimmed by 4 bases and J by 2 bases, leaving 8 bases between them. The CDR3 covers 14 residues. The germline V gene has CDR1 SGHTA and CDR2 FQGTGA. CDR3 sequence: CASSSQGNTGELFF. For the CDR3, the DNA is TGTGCCAGCAGCTCACAGGGAAACACCGGGGAGCTGTTTTTT.

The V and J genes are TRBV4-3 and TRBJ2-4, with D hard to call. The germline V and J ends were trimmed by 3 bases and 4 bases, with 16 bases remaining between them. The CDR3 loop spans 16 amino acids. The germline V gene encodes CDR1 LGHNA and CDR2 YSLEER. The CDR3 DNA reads TGCGCCAGCAGCCAGGAGCCCTCTAAAAGTAAAAACATTCAGTACTTC. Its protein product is CASSQEPSKSKNIQYF.

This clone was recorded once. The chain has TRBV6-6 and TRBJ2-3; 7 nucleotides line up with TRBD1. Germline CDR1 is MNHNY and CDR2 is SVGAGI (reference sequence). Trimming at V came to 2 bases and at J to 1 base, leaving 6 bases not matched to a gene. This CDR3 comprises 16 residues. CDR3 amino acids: CASSYLTGVGTDTQYF. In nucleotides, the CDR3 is TGTGCCAGCAGTTACCTTACAGGGGTCGGCACAGATACGCAGTATTTT.

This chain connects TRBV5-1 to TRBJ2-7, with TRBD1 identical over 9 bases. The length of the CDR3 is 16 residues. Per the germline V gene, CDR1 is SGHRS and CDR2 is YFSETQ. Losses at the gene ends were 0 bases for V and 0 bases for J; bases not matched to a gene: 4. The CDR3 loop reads CASSLVGTGISYEQYF. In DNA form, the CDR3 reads TGCGCCAGCAGCTTGGTAGGGACAGGGATCTCCTACGAGCAGTACTTC.